This is a list of T cell receptor beta chains from one sample in a study of blood T cell repertoires in COVID-19. Repertoires were generated with immunoSEQ multiplex PCR, while TCRdb's copy carries only in-frame clones and drops some. This sample yields about 35,000 clones, of which under 90% are seen a single time; approximately 3.6% belongs to the top ten. The sample was peripheral blood. These receptors originate from a man aged 45-65 years with acute or convalescent COVID-19. Both conserved end residues are part of each CDR3. A D gene is named only where the DNA matches it firmly. Clone size appears in some rows only: once, few, many, or a class for an expanded clone.

>TRBJ1-2|TRBV12-3/TRBV12-4|-|TRBD1
TGTGCCAGCAGTAGGACAGGGTGGGGCTACACCTTC
CASSRTGWGYTF
>TRBJ2-5|TRBV28|once|-
TGTGCCAGCAGTTTAGGCAGGGAAGGCGAGACCCAGTACTTC
CASSLGREGETQYF
>TRBJ1-6|TRBV12-3/TRBV12-4|-|-
TGTGTCAGCAGTTTACTGGGAGGCCCCCTCCACTTT
CVSSLLGGPLHF
>TRBJ2-2|TRBV5-1|-|-
TGCGCCAGCGGTCGAGGAGCAGCAAACACCGGGGAGCTGTTTTTT
CASGRGAANTGELFF
>TRBJ1-5|TRBV27|-|TRBD1
TGTGCCAGCAGTTTAGGAGGGGGCGGCAATCAGCCCCAGCATTTT
CASSLGGGGNQPQHF
>TRBJ2-1|TRBV19|-|TRBD2
TGTGCCAGTATGGTGATGGCGGGAGAAGATGAGCAGTTCTTC
CASMVMAGEDEQFF
>TRBJ1-5|TRBV15|-|-
TGTGCCACCAGCAAAAACCAGTGGCAGCCCCAGCATTTT
CATSKNQWQPQHF
>TRBJ2-1|TRBV27|-|TRBD2
TGTGCCAGCAGTTTGGGGGGGAGGGGCGATGAGCAGTTCTTC
CASSLGGRGDEQFF
>TRBJ2-1|TRBV7-8|-|TRBD2
TGTGCCAGCAGCACGTTTCGGGTGGGGGGGTACAATGAGCAGTTCTTC
CASSTFRVGGYNEQFF
>TRBJ1-2|TRBV4-1|-|TRBD1
TGCGCCAGCAGCCAAGATAAGGGGGCGGGCTATGGCTACACCTTC
CASSQDKGAGYGYTF
>TRBJ1-3|TRBV30|-|-
TGTGCCTGGAGCCGTCTGGGGGCCTCTGGAAACACCATATATTTT
CAWSRLGASGNTIYF
>TRBJ2-1|TRBV9|-|-
TGTGCCAGCAGCTTTGGAATGCAGGGGAATGAGCAGTTCTTC
CASSFGMQGNEQFF
>TRBJ2-5|TRBV19|once|-
TGTGCCAGTAGTTATGATGGGGGGACGTGGGAGACCCAGTACTTC
CASSYDGGTWETQYF
>TRBJ2-5|TRBV2|-|TRBD1
TGTGCCAGCAACAGGGGGCGAATCGAGGAGACCCAGTACTTC
CASNRGRIEETQYF
>TRBJ2-3|TRBV29-1|once|TRBD2
TGCAGCGTCCGACTAGCGGACCCCACAGATACGCAGTATTTT
CSVRLADPTDTQYF
>TRBJ1-5|TRBV19|-|-
TGTGCCAGTAGTTACGGGGGTCGGAGCAATCAGCCCCAGCATTTT
CASSYGGRSNQPQHF
>TRBJ1-3|TRBV6-6|-|-
TGTGCCAGCAGTTATAGCGGGGGGAGAATTGGAAACACCATATATTTT
CASSYSGGRIGNTIYF
>TRBJ1-6|TRBV27|-|-
TGTGCCAGCAGTTTCTCACAGGGATTCACCTATAATTCACCCCTCCACTTT
CASSFSQGFTYNSPLHF
>TRBJ2-7|TRBV27|-|-
TGTGCCAGCAGTTTAGGGCAGCACTACGAGCAGTACTTC
CASSLGQHYEQYF
>TRBJ1-2|TRBV20-1|-|-
TGCAGTGCTGGGCAGGATGGCTACACCTTC
CSAGQDGYTF
>TRBJ2-7|TRBV7-9|-|TRBD1
TGTGCCAGCAACTCGGCAGGGGGACACGAGCAGTACTTC
CASNSAGGHEQYF
>TRBJ2-1|TRBV24-1|-|TRBD2
TGTGCCACCAGTAGCGCTAGCGGGATAGGTGAGCAGTTCTTC
CATSSASGIGEQFF
>TRBJ2-1|TRBV19|-|TRBD1
TGTGCCCCGGACAGGACCTACAATGAGCAGTTCTTC
CAPDRTYNEQFF
>TRBJ2-1|TRBV19|-|-
TGTGCCAGTAGTCCTGGCGGATTCAATGAGCAGTTCTTC
CASSPGGFNEQFF
>TRBJ2-7|TRBV5-1|-|TRBD2
TGCGCCAGCAGCAAGGAAGGGACTAGTGTAGCATTCTCCTACGAGCAGTACTTC
CASSKEGTSVAFSYEQYF
>TRBJ2-6|TRBV2|-|-
TGTGCCAGCAGCTACTCTGGGGCCAACGTCCTGACTTTC
CASSYSGANVLTF
>TRBJ2-1|TRBV6-6|-|TRBD2
TGTGCCAGCAGCTCCTCTGGGACTAGCGATGCCCTTTCCTACAATGAGCAGTTCTTC
CASSSSGTSDALSYNEQFF
>TRBJ2-1|TRBV10-1|-|-
TGCGCCAGCAGTGATTGGGGGCTCGATGAGCAGTTCTTC
CASSDWGLDEQFF
>TRBJ2-1|TRBV14|few|TRBD2
TGTGCCAGCAGCCAAGACCCTAGCGGAAGATATGAGCAGTTCTTC
CASSQDPSGRYEQFF
>TRBJ2-7|TRBV6-5|-|-
TGTGCCAGCAGTTCGGCCTACGAGCAGTACTTC
CASSSAYEQYF
>TRBJ2-7|TRBV18|-|-
TGTGCCAGCTCACCTTCGGACAACTACGAGCAGTACTTC
CASSPSDNYEQYF
>TRBJ2-3|TRBV9|-|-
TGTGCCAGCAGCGCCTACACGAGGAATACAGATACGCAGTATTTT
CASSAYTRNTDTQYF
>TRBJ1-5|TRBV19|-|-
TGTGCCAGTAGTCCTCGGACTCTCCCCCCCCAGCATTTT
CASSPRTLPPQHF
>TRBJ1-4|TRBV5-6|-|-
TGTGCCAGCAGCCCGCCGGGGGGGAAACTGTTTTTT
CASSPPGGKLFF
>TRBJ1-5|TRBV28|-|-
TGTGCCAGCAGTATAAGGGACAACAATCAGCCCCAGCATTTT
CASSIRDNNQPQHF
>TRBJ1-2|TRBV7-2|-|-
TGTGCCAGCAGCTTTTCCGGTCCTAACTATGGCTACACCTTC
CASSFSGPNYGYTF
>TRBJ2-7|TRBV27|once|-
TGTGCCAGCAGCCCAAGGGTTAAGGGGTTCTCCTACGAGCAGTACTTC
CASSPRVKGFSYEQYF
>TRBJ1-4|TRBV7-6|-|-
TGTGCCAGCAGCTCCCGTCGCGGTGAAAAACTGTTTTTT
CASSSRRGEKLFF
>TRBJ2-5|TRBV30|once|TRBD1
TGTGCCTGGAGTGTAAGGGGGACAGGGCTAGGGGAGACCCAGTACTTC
CAWSVRGTGLGETQYF
>TRBJ1-5|TRBV27|-|TRBD1
TGTGCCAGCAGGGACAGGGGGCTAAGCAATCAGCCCCAGCATTTT
CASRDRGLSNQPQHF
>TRBJ1-4|TRBV19|-|-
TGTGCCAGTCTAGGGGGAATTACAACTAATGAAAAACTGTTTTTT
CASLGGITTNEKLFF
>TRBJ1-4|TRBV11-2|-|-
TGTGCCAGCAGCTTTGGGAACAGGGCGGCTAATGAAAAACTGTTTTTT
CASSFGNRAANEKLFF
>TRBJ2-5|TRBV4-1|-|TRBD2
TGCGCCAGCAGCCAAGAGATTGCGGGGGGGCCAGAGACCCAGTACTTC
CASSQEIAGGPETQYF
>TRBJ2-5|TRBV7-8|-|TRBD1
TGTGCCAGCAGCTTAGAATGGCAGGGGGCGAAAGAGACCCAGTACTTC
CASSLEWQGAKETQYF
>TRBJ2-1|TRBV12-5|-|TRBD1
TGTGCTAGTGGCCTGGGACAGGTCTACAATGAGCAGTTCTTC
CASGLGQVYNEQFF
>TRBJ2-3|TRBV7-9|-|TRBD2
TGTGCCAGCAGCTTAGTAAGCGGGACCACCACAGATACGCAGTATTTT
CASSLVSGTTTDTQYF
>TRBJ2-2|TRBV2|-|TRBD2
TGTGCCAGCAGAACCATGGGACTAGCGGGCACCGGGGAGCTGTTTTTT
CASRTMGLAGTGELFF
>TRBJ2-7|TRBV11-3|few|TRBD1
TGTGCCAGCAGCGTGGGACAGGGGATATCCTACGAGCAGTACTTC
CASSVGQGISYEQYF
>TRBJ2-7|TRBV19|-|-
TGTGCCATCACAATAAGGGAGCACGACGAGCAGTACTTC
CAITIREHDEQYF
>TRBJ2-5|TRBV2|-|-
TGTGCCACCCTGACTCCAGAAGAGACCCAGTACTTC
CATLTPEETQYF
>TRBJ2-7|TRBV5-1|-|TRBD1
TGCGCCAGCACCGACAGGGGTAGCTCCTACGAGCAGTACTTC
CASTDRGSSYEQYF
>TRBJ1-2|TRBV5-4|-|TRBD1
TGTGCCAGCAGCGGCGTGGGACAGGAGGTCTATGGCTACACCTTC
CASSGVGQEVYGYTF
>TRBJ1-5|TRBV5-1|-|-
TGCGCCAGCAGCTTGGAACCGGATCAGCCCCAGCATTTT
CASSLEPDQPQHF
>TRBJ2-3|TRBV19|-|-
TGTGCCAGTAGTATACAGGACAGAAGCACAGATACGCAGTATTTT
CASSIQDRSTDTQYF
>TRBJ1-1|TRBV7-9|-|-
TGTGCCAGCAGCTTACAGGGTTTATACACTGAAGCTTTCTTT
CASSLQGLYTEAFF
>TRBJ1-2|TRBV6-4|few|-
TGTGCCAGCAGTGGTGATATGTGGAGCGGCTACACCTTC
CASSGDMWSGYTF
>TRBJ1-2|TRBV7-8|once|-
TGTGCCAGCAGCCCAATAAGGACTGGCAACTATGGCTACACCTTC
CASSPIRTGNYGYTF
>TRBJ2-1|TRBV7-3|-|-
TGTGCCAGCAGCTTAGGCTCGAATGAGCAGTTCTTC
CASSLGSNEQFF
>TRBJ1-2|TRBV6-5|-|-
TGTGCCAGCAATGCCAGGAACTATGGCTACACCTTC
CASNARNYGYTF